The 20 T cell receptor beta chains below come from one sample, sequenced in a study of T cells in women clearing cervical HPV infection. TCRdb's table, derived via immunoSEQ multiplex PCR, lists solely in-frame clones and lacks some. The data include more than 9,500 clones; the top ten clones carry around 10%. The sequenced material came from blood buffy coat. The receptors derive from a woman aged 18-70 years with a cervical HPV16 infection that either progressed to CIN3+ or cleared (not recorded which).

As concerns this clone: The read ends 3 residues shy of where the CDR3 ends; the end is completed using the germline J gene. This chain joins TRBV2 and TRBJ2-2, with 9 bases matching TRBD1. The germline V gene has CDR1 SNHLY and CDR2 FYNNEI. This CDR3 has 13 residues. CDR3 sequence reads: CASRTGEGEKLFF. The sequenced CDR3 bases are TGTGCCAGTAGGACAGGGGAGGGTGAAAAG. Full variable domain (remainder filled in from reference TRBV2 and TRBJ2-2): EPEVTQTPSHQVTQMGQEVILRCVPISNHLYFYWYRQILGQKVEFLVSFYNNEISEKSEIFDDQFSVERPDGSNFTLKIRSTKLEDSAMYFCASRTGEGEKLFFGEGSRLTVL.

About this clone itself: With the read ending 3 residues before the CDR3 end, the germline J gene is used to fill in that end. The chain employs TRBV5-1 and TRBJ2-7, with D unresolved. Trimming left V 1 base short and J 3 bases short, with 8 bases between. The germline gives CDR1 SGHRS, CDR2 YFSETQ. The CDR3 spans 13 residues. The part of the CDR3 DNA that was read is TGCGCCAGCAGCTTGACAGCCAGCTACGAG. This codes for CASSLTASYE. The CDR3 as a whole reads CASSLTASYEQYF. Supplemented by reference TRBV5-1 and TRBJ2-7, the full variable domain reads KAGVTQTPRYLIKTRGQQVTLSCSPISGHRSVSWYQQTPGQGLQFLFEYFSETQRNKGNFPGRFSGRQFSNSRSEMNVSTLELGDSALYLCASSLTASYEQYFGPGTRLTVT.

By frequency, this clone is medium-sized. Sequencing ends 3 residues short of the CDR3 end; the germline J gene provides the rest. J is TRBJ1-6 and V is TRBV6-2 or TRBV6-3; 10 bases match TRBD1. The V gene end was trimmed by 7 bases and the J gene end by 12 bases; junction bases not matched to a gene: 6. This CDR3 spans 13 amino acids. Germline CDR1 is MNHEY and CDR2 is SVGEGT. CDR3: CASTGQGEGPLHF. Incomplete CDR3 DNA: TGTGCCAGCACCGGACAGGGGGAAGGACCC.

Details on this clone: The read finishes 3 residues shy of the CDR3 end, and the germline J gene is used to complete it. The genes are TRBV20-1 and TRBJ2-3, with TRBD1 matching over 7 bases. The CDR3 covers 14 residues. V shed 6 bases and J 4 bases; nucleotides not matched to a gene: 10. CDR1 DFQATT and CDR2 SNEGSKA come from the germline V gene (reference sequence). The sequenced part of the CDR3 DNA is TGCAGTGCCGACAGGGCTTTAACGGCAGATACG. It yields the protein CSADRALTADT. The whole CDR3 sequence is CSADRALTADTQYF.

This clone is deemed medium-sized by its frequency. With the read ending 3 residues before the CDR3 end, the germline J gene is used to fill in that end. The V gene is TRBV23-1, the J gene TRBJ1-6; D gene uncertain. TRBV23-1 is known as an ORF, though its function is uncertain. This CDR3 is built from 15 residues. The V and J ends lost 3 bases and 6 bases respectively, with 12 bases between them. The CDR3 DNA, read in part, is TGCGCCAGCAGTCACCCCCTAGTCGGTAATTCACCC. This codes for CASSHPLVGNSP. The entire CDR3 is CASSHPLVGNSPLHF.

For this clone: An end of the junction does not agree with germline; a read error may underlie this. The read falls 3 residues short of the CDR3 end, and the missing part is taken from the germline J gene. The chain links TRBV4-2 to TRBJ1-2, with D uncertain. CDR3 length: 14 residues. The V gene's germline CDR1 is LGHNA and CDR2 YNFKEQ. The CDR3 sequence is CASSQDQAFYGYTF. The sequenced part of the CDR3 DNA is TGCGCCAGCAGCCAAGACCAGGCCTTCTATGGC.

CDR3 residues: CASSPRAAGLSSYEQYF. The DNA read from the CDR3 is TGTGCCAGCTCACCACGGGCAGCGGGGTTGAGCTCCTACGAG. This chain links TRBV18 with TRBJ2-7; TRBD2 agrees at 7 bases. The read stops 3 residues short of the end of the CDR3; the missing end is completed from the germline J gene. Germline CDR1 reads KGHSH; CDR2 reads LQKENI. This CDR3 comprises 17 residues. After removal of 1 base from V and 0 bases from J, the junction contained 9 bases not matched to a gene.

With respect to this clone: Read sequence stops 3 residues before the CDR3 end, and the germline J gene provides the missing end. The J gene is TRBJ2-3, the V gene TRBV20-1, with D maybe TRBD1 (5 bases). Germline V gene lookup returns CDR1 DFQATT and CDR2 SNEGSKA (reference sequence). V shed 2 bases and J shed 3 bases, with 9 bases lying between them. This CDR3 has 13 amino acids. Incomplete CDR3 DNA: TGCAGTGCTAGAAAAAGGGGAACAGATACG. This translates into CSARKRGTDT. The CDR3 in full is CSARKRGTDTQYF.

With regard to this clone: The CDR3 is cut off 3 residues early in the read; its end comes from the germline J gene. This rearrangement joins TRBV2 to TRBJ2-1; D is perhaps TRBD1 or TRBD2 (5 bases each). Trimming shortened V by 11 bases and J by 4 bases, and 12 bases separated the two germline ends. The germline gives CDR1 SNHLY, CDR2 FYNNEI. CDR3 length equals 12 residues. The CDR3 loop is CAGGAGYNEQFF. CDR3 bases read: TGTGCCGGAGGAGCAGGGTACAATGAG.

Of note for this clone: The read stops 3 residues short of the end of the CDR3; the missing end is completed from the germline J gene. V gene TRBV7-2 combines with J gene TRBJ2-7; perhaps TRBD2 as D (5 bases). V was clipped by 4 bases and J by 2 bases, with 12 bases between them. Germline CDR1 SGHTA, CDR2 FQGNSA. There are 14 residues in the CDR3. CDR3 bases read: TGTGCCAGCAGCTCCCTGACTACCCCCTACGAG. Protein: CASSSLTTPYE. The entire CDR3 protein reads CASSSLTTPYEQYF.

By frequency, this clone is medium-sized (0.01 to 0.1%). The CDR3 extends 3 residues past the end of the read, so its final part is completed from the germline J gene. The V and J genes are TRBV29-1 and TRBJ1-6; the match to TRBD1 covers 8 bases. J was trimmed by 9 bases and V by 5 bases; bases with no gene match: 6. The CDR3 covers 13 residues. Germline lookup yields CDR1 SQVTM and CDR2 ANQGSEA. CDR3 bases read: TGCAGCGTTATGACAGGGGCCGGTTCACCC. Amino acid sequence: CSVMTGAGSP. From start to end, the CDR3 is CSVMTGAGSPLHF.

About this clone: The read falls 3 residues short of the CDR3 end, and the missing part is taken from the germline J gene. The J gene is TRBJ1-1, the V gene TRBV7-2; TRBD1 matches at 7 bases. The germline CDR1 and CDR2 sequences are SGHTA and FQGNSA. Losses at the gene ends were 5 bases for V and 7 bases for J; bases not matched to a gene: 4. The CDR3 sequence is 12 residues long. The DNA read from the CDR3 is TGTGCCAGCAGCGTTACAGGGGTTGAA. Protein product: CASSVTGVE. The full-length CDR3 reads as CASSVTGVEAFF.

Turning to this clone: The read finishes 3 residues shy of the CDR3 end, and the germline J gene is used to complete it. The chain carries TRBV7-2 and TRBJ2-5, with D unclear. Germline V gene data show CDR1 as SGHTA and CDR2 as FQGNSA. The CDR3 spans 14 residues. Trimming removed 3 bases at V and 5 bases at J, with 13 bases between. CDR3 bases read: TGTGCCAGCAGCTTGAACGGGTTTAGGGAGACC. Its translation is CASSLNGFRET. In full, the CDR3 is CASSLNGFRETQYF.

This clone shows up as medium-sized (0.01 to 0.1%) by frequency. The CDR3 end lies 3 residues beyond the end of the read and is filled in from the germline J gene. This sequence joins TRBV7-8 and TRBJ2-7; D call uncertain. The CDR3 covers 16 residues. Trimming removed 1 base from V and 0 bases from J, with 13 bases in between. Germline CDR1 and CDR2: SGHVS and FQNEAQ. The DNA read from the CDR3 is TGTGCCAGCAGCTTAGGGGCAGGCTCGAGCTCCTACGAG. Protein sequence: CASSLGAGSSSYE. The whole CDR3 reads CASSLGAGSSSYEQYF.

As to this clone: The read ends 3 residues early relative to the CDR3; the germline J gene fills the gap. The chain carries TRBV6-4 and TRBJ1-1, with 9 bases that match TRBD1. CDR1 MRHNA and CDR2 SNTAGT come from the germline V gene. This CDR3 contains 12 residues. With V trimmed by 10 bases and J by 6 bases, 6 bases remained unmatched. CDR3 DNA (partial): TGTGCCATAACAGGGGGCGGACCTGAA. Its translation is CAITGGGPE. The CDR3 in its entirety is CAITGGGPEAFF.

Points on this clone: At one end, the junction sequence differs from germline, possibly due to a read error. The read is 3 residues too short to cover the CDR3 end, so that end is filled in from the germline J gene. J is TRBJ1-5 and V is TRBV4-2; D unclear. CDR1 is LGHNA and CDR2 is YNFKEQ in the germline V gene. The CDR3 is 12 residues long. CDR3 DNA, as far as it was read: TGCGCCAGCAGCCAAGTCAGTCAGCCC. It encodes CASSQVSQP. The entire CDR3 reads CASSQVSQPQHF.

Comments on this clone: Read sequence stops 3 residues before the CDR3 end, and the germline J gene provides the missing end. This chain connects TRBV19 to TRBJ1-2, with D maybe TRBD1 (6 bases). Germline V gene lookup returns CDR1 LNHDA and CDR2 SQIVND (reference sequence). This CDR3 contains 15 residues. CDR3 amino acids: CASSTGGLRNNDYTF. The sequenced CDR3 bases are TGTGCCAGTAGTACCGGGGGGCTGAGAAACAATGAC.

Details on this clone: With the read ending 3 residues before the CDR3 end, the germline J gene is used to fill in that end. The rearrangement links TRBV5-1 to TRBJ1-2; 7 nucleotides agree with TRBD1. J lost 6 bases, V lost 1 base, and 6 bases had no gene match. CDR1 and CDR2 (germline): SGHRS, YFSETQ. This CDR3 comprises 14 residues. The CDR3 loop reads CASSLTGEGHGYTF. CDR3 bases read: TGCGCCAGCAGCTTGACAGGGGAGGGCCATGGC. Filled out from reference TRBV5-1 and TRBJ1-2, the complete variable domain reads KAGVTQTPRYLIKTRGQQVTLSCSPISGHRSVSWYQQTPGQGLQFLFEYFSETQRNKGNFPGRFSGRQFSNSRSEMNVSTLELGDSALYLCASSLTGEGHGYTFGSGTRLTVV.

Remarks on this clone: The read stops 3 residues short of the end of the CDR3; the missing end is completed from the germline J gene. The genes are TRBV5-1 and TRBJ2-3; D gene ambiguous. V dropped 3 bases and J dropped 6 bases, with 11 bases sitting between them. CDR1 and CDR2 from the germline V gene are SGHRS and YFSETQ. There are 13 residues in the CDR3. The CDR3 here is CASSSTSWDTQYF. CDR3 DNA (partial): TGCGCCAGCAGCTCGACAAGTTGGGATACG.

Concerning this clone itself: The read finishes 3 residues shy of the CDR3 end, and the germline J gene is used to complete it. The chain is built from TRBV19 and TRBJ1-2, with D possibly TRBD1 on 5 matching bases. Germline V gene lookup returns CDR1 LNHDA and CDR2 SQIVND (reference sequence). The CDR3 is 15 residues long. The sequenced part of the CDR3 DNA is TGTGCCAGTAGTCCCCTTGACAGCTCCTACAATGAC. The encoded protein is CASSPLDSSYND. The CDR3, in full, reads CASSPLDSSYNDYTF.